The rows below give T cell receptor beta chains drawn from one sample of a study of blood T cell repertoires in COVID-19. Measured with immunoSEQ multiplex PCR; TCRdb has only the in-frame clones, and not every one. In the table there are some 140,000 clones, 84% of which are singletons. Specimen: peripheral blood. The receptor set was obtained from a man aged 55 to 70 with acute or convalescent COVID-19. CDR3s include the opening cysteine and the closing phenylalanine or tryptophan. The order of the fields is D gene, CDR3 length, V gene, J gene, clone size, CDR3 protein, CDR3 DNA. The D gene is left open where the match is weak. Where a row states a size, it is once, few, many or the class of an expanded clone; other rows omit it.

-	13	TRBV3-1/TRBV3-2	TRBJ1-2	-	CASSQGGPGGYTF	TGTGCCAGCAGCCAAGGGGGCCCCGGGGGCTACACCTTC
-	14	TRBV6-1	TRBJ1-5	many	CASSEGHSNQPQHF	TGTGCCAGCAGTGAAGGTCATAGCAATCAGCCCCAGCATTTT
-	12	TRBV21-1	TRBJ2-1	-	CASSKADSEQFF	TGTGCCAGCAGCAAAGCTGATAGTGAGCAGTTCTTC
TRBD1	15	TRBV19	TRBJ1-6	-	CASSMDSAGGSPLHF	TGTGCCAGTAGTATGGATTCGGCAGGGGGGTCACCCCTCCACTTT
TRBD2	17	TRBV5-4	TRBJ2-3	-	CASSSAQRGGGTDTQYF	TGTGCCAGCAGCTCCGCCCAGCGGGGGGGCGGGACAGATACGCAGTATTTT
-	13	TRBV29-1	TRBJ1-5	-	CSVGDSSNQPQHF	TGCAGCGTTGGAGACAGTAGCAATCAGCCCCAGCATTTT
-	13	TRBV2	TRBJ1-5	few	CASSGSGNQPQHF	TGTGCCAGCAGTGGGTCAGGCAATCAGCCCCAGCATTTT
-	13	TRBV5-1	TRBJ2-3	-	CASSLAPTDTQYF	TGCGCCAGCAGCTTGGCTCCTACAGATACGCAGTATTTT
-	14	TRBV29-1	TRBJ1-1	-	CSAGGGGENTEAFF	TGCAGCGCTGGAGGGGGGGGCGAGAACACTGAAGCTTTCTTT
-	15	TRBV2	TRBJ1-5	-	CASSGSTSSGQPQHF	TGTGCCAGCAGTGGTTCAACCTCTTCAGGCCAGCCCCAGCATTTT
-	13	TRBV19	TRBJ2-7	-	CASSARQLYEQYF	TGTGCCAGTAGTGCCAGACAGCTATACGAGCAGTACTTC
TRBD1	16	TRBV6-5	TRBJ1-3	-	CASSYSGTGAGNTIYF	TGTGCCAGCAGTTACTCGGGGACAGGGGCTGGAAACACCATATATTTT